This is a list of T cell receptor beta chains from one sample in a study of cytomegalovirus exposure and HLA in healthy donors. Data came from immunoSEQ multiplex PCR; TCRdb stores just in-frame clones and leaves some out. The table has more than 100,000 clones, around two thirds seen once; the top ten hold 2% to 2.5%. The sample was PBMCs. Every receptor here comes from a woman aged 35 to 49 in good health and CMV-seronegative. CDR3s include the opening cysteine and the closing phenylalanine or tryptophan. D genes are given only for firm matches. Only part of the rows carry a size: once, few, many, or a class if the clone is expanded.

J gene: TRBJ2-5
V gene: TRBV7-2
clone size: NA
D gene: NA
CDR3 protein: CASSFQGGFQETQYF
CDR3 DNA: TGTGCCAGCAGCTTCCAGGGGGGTTTCCAAGAGACCCAGTACTTC

J gene: TRBJ1-2
V gene: TRBV5-1
clone size: few
D gene: NA
CDR3 protein: CASSLLQGDYGYTF
CDR3 DNA: TGCGCCAGCAGCTTGCTCCAAGGGGACTATGGCTACACCTTC

J gene: TRBJ2-1
V gene: TRBV7-2
clone size: NA
D gene: TRBD2
CDR3 protein: CASSAPGLAGAFSYNEQFF
CDR3 DNA: TGTGCCAGCAGCGCCCCGGGACTAGCGGGGGCCTTTTCCTACAATGAGCAGTTCTTC

J gene: TRBJ2-3
V gene: TRBV5-4
clone size: once
D gene: TRBD1
CDR3 protein: CASSLQVGGQGGTDTQYF
CDR3 DNA: TGTGCCAGCAGCTTGCAGGTTGGGGGACAGGGTGGCACAGATACGCAGTATTTT

J gene: TRBJ2-5
V gene: TRBV2
clone size: NA
D gene: NA
CDR3 protein: CASRTGVETQYF
CDR3 DNA: TGTGCCAGCAGAACCGGGGTGGAGACCCAGTACTTC

J gene: TRBJ2-2
V gene: TRBV5-1
clone size: few
D gene: NA
CDR3 protein: CATPQQRVGANTGELFF
CDR3 DNA: TGCGCCACCCCACAACAGAGGGTCGGGGCGAACACCGGGGAGCTGTTTTTT

J gene: TRBJ2-3
V gene: TRBV15
clone size: few
D gene: NA
CDR3 protein: CATSSGHRVLTDTQYF
CDR3 DNA: TGTGCCACCAGCAGCGGCCACAGGGTACTCACAGATACGCAGTATTTT

J gene: TRBJ2-1
V gene: TRBV27
clone size: NA
D gene: TRBD2
CDR3 protein: CASRPTSGGKYNEQFF
CDR3 DNA: TGTGCCAGCAGGCCGACTAGCGGGGGAAAATACAATGAGCAGTTCTTC

J gene: TRBJ1-2
V gene: TRBV5-1
clone size: few
D gene: NA
CDR3 protein: CASSLETGGGYTF
CDR3 DNA: TGCGCCAGCAGCTTGGAGACCGGGGGGGGCTACACCTTC

J gene: TRBJ2-7
V gene: TRBV6-5
clone size: NA
D gene: TRBD1
CDR3 protein: CASSSGQGASEQYF
CDR3 DNA: TGTGCCAGCAGTTCGGGACAGGGGGCAAGTGAGCAGTACTTC

J gene: TRBJ2-1
V gene: TRBV30
clone size: few
D gene: TRBD2
CDR3 protein: CAWKRLAYNEQFF
CDR3 DNA: TGTGCCTGGAAACGACTAGCTTACAATGAGCAGTTCTTC

J gene: TRBJ1-2
V gene: TRBV28
clone size: NA
D gene: NA
CDR3 protein: CASSLTIQGGNYGYTF
CDR3 DNA: TGTGCCAGCAGTTTAACTATTCAGGGTGGGAACTATGGCTACACCTTC

J gene: TRBJ1-1
V gene: TRBV6-6
clone size: few
D gene: NA
CDR3 protein: CASSYAGAKDTEAFF
CDR3 DNA: TGTGCCAGCAGTTACGCAGGGGCTAAGGACACTGAAGCTTTCTTT

J gene: TRBJ1-6
V gene: TRBV5-1
clone size: few
D gene: NA
CDR3 protein: CASSLSDGNGAPLHF
CDR3 DNA: TGCGCCAGCAGCTTATCGGATGGGAACGGGGCACCCCTCCACTTT

J gene: TRBJ2-2
V gene: TRBV5-1
clone size: NA
D gene: TRBD2
CDR3 protein: CASSLSLAGTGELFF
CDR3 DNA: TGCGCCAGCAGCTTGAGTCTAGCGGGTACCGGGGAGCTGTTTTTT